The rows below give T cell receptor beta chains drawn from one sample of a study of T-cell reconstitution after alpha-beta-depleted transplantation in children. TCRdb re-derived calls from the PCR reads in MiXCR, one entry per CDR3 protein. This table holds around 200,000 distinct CDR3 sequences, approximately 6.8% found once. Sequencing used PBMCs from the stem cell graft donor, obtained from the stem cell graft. The receptors here all came from a human donor who donated a stem cell graft to a child with Wiskott-Aldrich syndrome. Each CDR3 is given with its conserved first and last residue. The D gene is left open where the match is weak. Where a row states a size, it is once, few, many or the class of an expanded clone; other rows omit it.

clone size: many
V gene: TRBV28
J gene: TRBJ2-2
D gene: TRBD1
CDR3 protein: CACGQGVLAGELFF
CDR3 DNA: TGTGCCTGCGGACAGGGGGTATTGGCCGGGGAGCTGTTTTTT

clone size: few
V gene: TRBV23-1
J gene: TRBJ2-7
D gene: TRBD2
CDR3 protein: CASSQTPGLAGVDYEQYF
CDR3 DNA: TGCGCCAGCAGTCAAACGCCGGGACTAGCGGGCGTCGATTACGAGCAGTACTTC

clone size: many
V gene: TRBV3-1
J gene: TRBJ2-1
D gene: TRBD2
CDR3 protein: CASSEGLARIYNEQFF
CDR3 DNA: TGTGCCAGCAGCGAGGGACTAGCGAGAATCTACAATGAGCAGTTCTTC

clone size: NA
V gene: TRBV28
J gene: TRBJ2-5
D gene: NA
CDR3 protein: CAGSLALGAEETQYF
CDR3 DNA: TGTGCCGGCAGCCTGGCATTGGGGGCCGAGGAGACCCAGTACTTC

clone size: many
V gene: TRBV6-2/TRBV6-3
J gene: TRBJ1-1
D gene: NA
CDR3 protein: CASALMNTEAFF
CDR3 DNA: TGTGCCAGCGCCTTAATGAACACTGAAGCTTTCTTT

clone size: NA
V gene: TRBV6-5
J gene: TRBJ1-1
D gene: NA
CDR3 protein: CASSSTWNTEAFF
CDR3 DNA: TGTGCCAGCAGTTCTACCTGGAACACTGAAGCTTTCTTT

clone size: NA
V gene: TRBV27
J gene: TRBJ2-7
D gene: NA
CDR3 protein: CASSSTGYEQYF
CDR3 DNA: TGTGCCAGCAGTTCAACAGGCTACGAGCAGTACTTC

clone size: few
V gene: TRBV30
J gene: TRBJ1-1
D gene: NA
CDR3 protein: CAWIKPPWGTEAFF
CDR3 DNA: TGTGCCTGGATCAAACCCCCCTGGGGCACTGAAGCTTTCTTT

clone size: many
V gene: TRBV5-1
J gene: TRBJ2-3
D gene: NA
CDR3 protein: CASSLAEDTQYF
CDR3 DNA: TGCGCCAGCAGCTTGGCAGAGGATACGCAGTATTTT

clone size: few
V gene: TRBV30
J gene: TRBJ2-3
D gene: TRBD1
CDR3 protein: CAWSVRQGRYF
CDR3 DNA: TGTGCCTGGAGTGTGCGACAGGGGAGGTATTTT

clone size: many
V gene: TRBV20-1
J gene: TRBJ2-3
D gene: NA
CDR3 protein: CSALSADTDTQYF
CDR3 DNA: TGCAGTGCTTTGTCGGCGGATACAGATACGCAGTATTTT

clone size: few
V gene: TRBV5-1
J gene: TRBJ1-1
D gene: TRBD1
CDR3 protein: CASSSGQLPQAFF
CDR3 DNA: TGCGCCAGCAGCTCGGGACAGCTTCCTCAAGCTTTCTTT

clone size: many
V gene: TRBV12-3/TRBV12-4
J gene: TRBJ1-2
D gene: TRBD1
CDR3 protein: CASSYNQGAGGYTF
CDR3 DNA: TGTGCCAGCAGTTACAACCAGGGGGCTGGCGGCTACACCTTC

clone size: many
V gene: TRBV5-5
J gene: TRBJ2-5
D gene: NA
CDR3 protein: CASSPLTGMEETQYF
CDR3 DNA: TGTGCCAGCAGCCCACTAACAGGGATGGAAGAGACCCAGTACTTC

clone size: many
V gene: TRBV7-9
J gene: TRBJ2-7
D gene: TRBD2
CDR3 protein: CASSSAPGLAGVYEQYF
CDR3 DNA: TGTGCCAGCAGCTCTGCCCCTGGACTAGCGGGAGTGTACGAGCAGTACTTC

clone size: many
V gene: TRBV6-5
J gene: TRBJ1-2
D gene: TRBD1
CDR3 protein: CASSRGQGARSYGYTF
CDR3 DNA: TGTGCCAGCAGTAGAGGACAGGGGGCGCGATCCTATGGCTACACCTTC

clone size: many
V gene: TRBV11-2
J gene: TRBJ2-3
D gene: TRBD2
CDR3 protein: CASSGRTSGIGTDTQYF
CDR3 DNA: TGTGCCAGCAGCGGGAGGACTAGCGGGATCGGCACAGATACGCAGTATTTT

clone size: NA
V gene: TRBV20-1
J gene: TRBJ1-1
D gene: TRBD1
CDR3 protein: CSARDPRGRDKTEAFF
CDR3 DNA: TGCAGTGCTAGAGATCCCAGGGGGCGTGATAAGACTGAAGCTTTCTTT

clone size: NA
V gene: TRBV7-7
J gene: TRBJ2-1
D gene: TRBD2
CDR3 protein: CASSPGTSGGEQFF
CDR3 DNA: TGTGCCAGCAGCCCAGGGACTAGCGGGGGTGAGCAGTTCTTC

clone size: few
V gene: TRBV3-1
J gene: TRBJ2-6
D gene: NA
CDR3 protein: CASSQVPSGANVLTF
CDR3 DNA: TGTGCCAGCAGCCAAGTTCCATCTGGGGCCAACGTCCTGACTTTC

clone size: many
V gene: TRBV29-1
J gene: TRBJ2-3
D gene: NA
CDR3 protein: CSVDSGGTDTQYF
CDR3 DNA: TGCAGCGTTGATTCGGGGGGCACAGATACGCAGTATTTT

clone size: many
V gene: TRBV7-2
J gene: TRBJ2-1
D gene: TRBD1
CDR3 protein: CASSLRDRAFDEQFF
CDR3 DNA: TGTGCCAGCAGCTTAAGGGACAGGGCATTCGATGAGCAGTTCTTC

clone size: few
V gene: TRBV24-1
J gene: TRBJ2-5
D gene: NA
CDR3 protein: CATSAGEETQYF
CDR3 DNA: TGTGCCACCAGTGCAGGGGAAGAGACCCAGTACTTC

clone size: many
V gene: TRBV29-1
J gene: TRBJ2-1
D gene: TRBD1
CDR3 protein: CSVVGTGGVGGHRSDNEQFF
CDR3 DNA: TGCAGCGTTGTCGGGACAGGGGGTGTCGGAGGGCATCGTTCCGACAATGAGCAGTTCTTC

clone size: few
V gene: TRBV5-1
J gene: TRBJ2-1
D gene: NA
CDR3 protein: CASSPSMNEQFF
CDR3 DNA: TGCGCCAGCAGCCCCTCTATGAATGAGCAGTTCTTC

clone size: few
V gene: TRBV4-3
J gene: TRBJ2-3
D gene: TRBD2
CDR3 protein: CASSQTPAGGITDTQYF
CDR3 DNA: TGCGCCAGCAGCCAAACCCCAGCGGGAGGCATAACAGATACGCAGTATTTT

clone size: NA
V gene: TRBV7-2
J gene: TRBJ1-5
D gene: NA
CDR3 protein: CASSPPGGNQPQHF
CDR3 DNA: TGTGCCAGCAGTCCCCCGGGGGGAAATCAGCCCCAGCATTTT

clone size: many
V gene: TRBV7-6
J gene: TRBJ1-1
D gene: TRBD1
CDR3 protein: CASSLHLLGTGGTEAFF
CDR3 DNA: TGTGCCAGCAGCTTACACCTCCTCGGGACAGGGGGAACTGAAGCTTTCTTT

clone size: many
V gene: TRBV12-3/TRBV12-4
J gene: TRBJ2-3
D gene: NA
CDR3 protein: CASSLVARTLSTDTQYF
CDR3 DNA: TGTGCCAGCAGTTTAGTGGCGCGAACTCTGAGCACAGATACGCAGTATTTT

clone size: few
V gene: TRBV30
J gene: TRBJ1-1
D gene: TRBD1
CDR3 protein: CAWSWGDRTNTEAFF
CDR3 DNA: TGTGCCTGGAGTTGGGGGGACAGGACAAACACTGAAGCTTTCTTT

clone size: many
V gene: TRBV20-1
J gene: TRBJ2-7
D gene: NA
CDR3 protein: CSAEERYEQYF
CDR3 DNA: TGCAGTGCCGAGGAGCGTTACGAGCAGTACTTC

clone size: many
V gene: TRBV7-9
J gene: TRBJ1-2
D gene: NA
CDR3 protein: CASSITRDYGYTF
CDR3 DNA: TGTGCCAGCAGTATAACCCGGGACTATGGCTACACCTTC